This T cell receptor beta chain was found in a study of T cells in localized non-small cell lung cancer. With V trimmed by 3 bases and J by 2 bases, 5 bases remained unmatched. The germline V gene has CDR1 SQVTM and CDR2 ANQGSEA. The CDR3 runs to 15 residues. A remark on this clone: Its antigen is undetermined.

Libraries were prepared by immunoSEQ multiplex PCR; TCRdb keeps only in-frame clonotypes and omits some of them. The sample lists 75,000 to 90,000 clones, roughly four fifths occurring once. Whole-study findings and limits: Adjacent lung was found to contain a median roughly 60 of the top 100 tumor clones. A raised T cell density in blood coincided with lengthier overall survival. Among the tissues sampled, uninvolved adjacent lung had the highest T cell clonality, above tumor. Sequence data derive from only one tumor region, so heterogeneity remains possible.

The sample was peripheral blood, taken before any cancer treatment. The source is a man between 40 and 70 years old with stage I lung adenocarcinoma. V is TRBV29-1 and J is TRBJ2-2; 8 nucleotides line up with TRBD2. The CDR3 coding sequence is TGCAGCGTTGAGGCGCGGGAGGACAACACCGGGGAGCTGTTTTTT. Amino acids: CSVEAREDNTGELFF.